The 9 T cell receptor beta chains below come from one sample, sequenced in a study of shared clonotypes between healthy human individuals. TCRdb's copy holds only in-frame clones and misses some; the assay was immunoSEQ multiplex PCR. The data hold 450,000 to 500,000 clones, with 70% to 80% observed a single time. Sequencing input: PBMCs. The receptors originated from a woman aged 35 to 49 in good health. Some clones in this sample may be carry-over from other donors' samples.

This clone was seen just once. This chain uses TRBV6-1 with TRBJ2-3; TRBD2 matches at 12 bases. CDR1 is MNHNS and CDR2 is SASEGT in the germline V gene. The CDR3 is made up of 15 amino acids. With 8 bases clipped from V and 0 bases from J, the junction kept 3 bases outside the gene matches. CDR3: CASGTSGFSTDTQYF. The CDR3, as DNA: TGTGCCAGCGGGACTAGCGGGTTTAGCACAGATACGCAGTATTTT.

The rearrangement links TRBV10-3 to TRBJ2-7; a weak D match, TRBD1 (6 bases). The CDR3 is made up of 12 amino acids. The V end was cut by 10 bases, the J end by 3 bases, with 13 bases between. Germline V lookup: CDR1 ENHRY, CDR2 SYGVKD. The CDR3 DNA follows: TGTGCCACCGGGACACTGAGCTACGAGCAGTACTTC. Translating gives CATGTLSYEQYF.

DNA of the CDR3: TGTGCCAGAATGGCCGAGCAGTACTTC. This translates into CARMAEQYF. This chain joins TRBV5-3 and TRBJ2-5; no firm D call. The end of the DNA fits TRBJ2-7 better, so the J call may be wrong. TRBV5-3 carries the ORF label, with uncertain function. The CDR3 has 9 amino acids.

The rearrangement joins TRBV4-1 to TRBJ2-1; D is unclear. This CDR3 is built from 14 residues. From germline, CDR1 is MGHRA and CDR2 YSYEKL. Trimming took off 1 base at V and 5 bases at J, with 9 bases between the two ends. CDR3 region: CASSQVGTDNEQFF. CDR3 DNA sequence: TGCGCCAGCAGCCAAGTAGGCACGGACAATGAGCAGTTCTTC.

The V call is TRBV7-9, the J call TRBJ1-6, with unresolved D. This CDR3 is built from 14 residues. Trimming took 5 bases from V and 10 from J, leaving 15 bases between them. CDR1 and CDR2 from the germline V gene are SEHNR and FQNEAQ (reference sequence). The CDR3 loop reads CASSPDSTSSPLHF. The DNA of the CDR3 is TGTGCCAGCAGCCCCGACTCGACGAGCTCACCCCTCCACTTT. The complete variable domain, with remaining parts taken from reference TRBV7-9 and TRBJ1-6, reads DTGVSQNPRHKITKRGQNVTFRCDPISEHNRLYWYRQTLGQGPEFLTYFQNEAQLEKSRLLSDRFSAERPKGSFSTLEIQRTEQGDSAMYLCASSPDSTSSPLHFGNGTRLTVT.

V gene TRBV28 combines with J gene TRBJ1-2; 7 bases agree with TRBD1. The CDR3 has 13 amino acids. Germline V gene sequence: CDR1 MDHEN, CDR2 SYDVKM. Unmatched junction bases numbered 4, after V lost 5 bases and J lost 4 bases. The CDR3 sequence: CASSRQGFYGYTF. The CDR3 DNA reads TGTGCCAGCAGTCGACAGGGTTTCTATGGCTACACCTTC.

This chain joins TRBV11-2 and TRBJ2-2; D might be TRBD2 (5 bases). V lost 5 bases, J lost 9 bases, and 13 bases lay in between. The CDR3 loop spans 13 amino acids. CDR1 and CDR2 (germline): SGHAT, FQNNGV. The CDR3 nucleotides are TGTGCCAGCAGCCCATCGGGAATACGGGAGCTGTTTTTT. Protein product: CASSPSGIRELFF.

This clone occurred a few times. The J gene is TRBJ2-1, the V gene TRBV29-1; D is ambiguous. CDR3 size: 13 residues. Germline values: CDR1 SQVTM, CDR2 ANQGSEA. V was cut by 0 bases and J by 6 bases, with 9 bases left in between. The CDR3 loop is CSVEDSLANEQFF. In DNA, the CDR3 is TGCAGCGTTGAAGATTCCCTCGCCAATGAGCAGTTCTTC.

This sequence joins TRBV19 and TRBJ1-2; tentatively, D is TRBD1 (5 bases). Germline V gives CDR1 LNHDA, CDR2 SQIVND (reference sequence). Trimming cost V 3 bases and J 1 base, with 9 bases left between them. The CDR3 spans 14 residues. CDR3 residues: CASSMGQINYGYTF. CDR3 coding DNA: TGTGCCAGTAGTATGGGGCAGATTAACTATGGCTACACCTTC.